Listed below are T cell receptor beta chains from one sample, sequenced in a study of T-cell memory formation after mild COVID-19. TCRdb independently ran MiXCR on the 5' RACE reads; one entry per CDR3 protein. The sample has over 500,000 distinct CDR3 sequences, around 15% seen once. The sequenced sample was PBMCs or a T cell subset sorted from them (not recorded which). Every receptor here comes from an adult woman who had mild COVID-19 (a few samples of this study predate the infection). Cell type and time point are not known. The CDR3 runs from the conserved cysteine through the conserved F or W. Each record gives: V gene, J gene, clone size, D gene, CDR3 protein, CDR3 DNA. A D gene is named only where the DNA matches it firmly. The size field is filled for only some rows; it gives once, few, many or a size class.

V: TRBV9; J: TRBJ1-1; size: NA; D: NA; CDR3: CASSAPTTENTEAFF; DNA: TGTGCCAGCAGCGCCCCCACGACAGAGAACACTGAAGCTTTCTTT
V: TRBV7-2; J: TRBJ1-1; size: NA; D: TRBD1; CDR3: CASSPPGQVMNTEAFF; DNA: TGTGCCAGCAGCCCGCCGGGACAGGTAATGAACACTGAAGCTTTCTTT
V: TRBV30; J: TRBJ2-5; size: NA; D: NA; CDR3: CAWSVGSTSETQYF; DNA: TGTGCCTGGAGTGTCGGGTCTACCAGCGAGACCCAGTACTTC
V: TRBV15; J: TRBJ2-7; size: few; D: TRBD2; CDR3: CATSRDHGPSGYPYEQYF; DNA: TGTGCCACCAGCAGAGATCATGGGCCTAGCGGGTATCCCTACGAGCAGTACTTC
V: TRBV11-3; J: TRBJ2-1; size: few; D: TRBD2; CDR3: CASSSRTSGIYNEQFF; DNA: TGTGCCAGCAGTTCTCGGACTAGCGGGATTTACAATGAGCAGTTCTTC
V: TRBV12-3/TRBV12-4; J: TRBJ2-7; size: NA; D: NA; CDR3: CASSFRGGGSYEQYF; DNA: TGTGCCAGCAGTTTTAGGGGGGGAGGCTCCTACGAGCAGTACTTC
V: TRBV12-3/TRBV12-4; J: TRBJ2-1; size: NA; D: TRBD2; CDR3: CASSSLRDYFVGEQFF; DNA: TGTGCCAGCAGTTCCCTCCGGGACTACTTCGTCGGGGAGCAGTTCTTC
V: TRBV6-5; J: TRBJ2-7; size: NA; D: TRBD2; CDR3: CASSYAGTSGSYEQYF; DNA: TGTGCCAGCAGTTACGCCGGGACTAGCGGGAGTTACGAGCAGTACTTC
V: TRBV9; J: TRBJ2-2; size: NA; D: NA; CDR3: CASSVGIAGELFF; DNA: TGTGCCAGCAGCGTTGGAATCGCCGGGGAGCTGTTTTTT
V: TRBV2; J: TRBJ2-5; size: NA; D: TRBD2; CDR3: CASSAAGVRGETQYF; DNA: TGTGCCAGCAGTGCAGCGGGAGTGAGAGGGGAGACCCAGTACTTC
V: TRBV12-3/TRBV12-4; J: TRBJ2-3; size: few; D: TRBD1; CDR3: CASSFGTGHGTDTQYF; DNA: TGTGCCAGCAGTTTCGGGACAGGGCACGGCACAGATACGCAGTATTTT
V: TRBV20-1; J: TRBJ2-2; size: NA; D: NA; CDR3: CSASFDTANTGELFF; DNA: TGCAGTGCTTCCTTTGACACCGCGAACACCGGGGAGCTGTTTTTT
V: TRBV7-6; J: TRBJ2-6; size: few; D: TRBD1; CDR3: CASSSGTGDYASGANVLTF; DNA: TGTGCCAGCAGCTCCGGGACAGGGGATTACGCCTCTGGGGCCAACGTCCTGACTTTC
V: TRBV25-1; J: TRBJ2-1; size: NA; D: NA; CDR3: CASSEYLASRSSNEQFF; DNA: TGTGCCAGCAGTGAATATTTGGCTAGTAGGAGTTCCAATGAGCAGTTCTTC
V: TRBV12-3/TRBV12-4; J: TRBJ2-1; size: NA; D: TRBD2; CDR3: CASSRTRLAGPYNEQFF; DNA: TGTGCCAGCAGCCGCACCCGACTAGCGGGGCCCTACAATGAGCAGTTCTTC
V: TRBV6-1; J: TRBJ1-1; size: NA; D: TRBD1; CDR3: CASSEEAGGASYTEAFF; DNA: TGTGCCAGCAGTGAAGAGGCAGGGGGAGCCTCTTACACTGAAGCTTTCTTT
V: TRBV5-4; J: TRBJ2-5; size: NA; D: NA; CDR3: CASSDRTGETQYF; DNA: TGTGCCAGCAGCGACCGAACAGGGGAGACCCAGTACTTC
V: TRBV6-1; J: TRBJ2-1; size: few; D: NA; CDR3: CASNTISGATRINEQFF; DNA: TGTGCCAGCAACACCATTTCCGGGGCCACCCGTATCAATGAGCAGTTCTTC
V: TRBV12-3/TRBV12-4; J: TRBJ2-3; size: few; D: NA; CDR3: CASSFIHGSTDTQYF; DNA: TGTGCCAGCAGTTTCATCCACGGTAGCACAGATACGCAGTATTTT
V: TRBV6-2/TRBV6-3; J: TRBJ2-1; size: NA; D: NA; CDR3: CASSSDSPNEQFF; DNA: TGTGCCAGCAGCTCCGACAGCCCCAATGAGCAGTTCTTC